Detailed here is one T cell receptor beta chain. Its specificity is unknown. The conserved closing phenylalanine or tryptophan is absent in this CDR3, likely reflecting a read error. TCR beta VDJ and CDR3 were profiled, and genomic DNA was the template. TCRdb re-derived calls from the reads in MiXCR, one entry per CDR3 protein. The sample records roughly 86,000 distinct CDR3 sequences, roughly half being singletons. The CDR3 totals 15 residues. V shed 5 bases, J shed 5 bases, and the junction held 6 bases outside the gene matches. The germline CDR1 and CDR2 sequences are ENHRY and SYGVKD. This record comes from a study of CD8+CD57+ T cells in acquired aplastic anemia. Overall study context: DNA per sorted CD4+ or CD8+ sample ranged roughly 0.19 to 27.4 ug, averaging 3.2 ug. CD4+ reads averaged about 11 million in healthy donors. The study, taken as a whole, reports: CD8+ Simpson's diversity did not differ significantly between patients and controls. The study identified 25 to 30 CD8+ CDR3 sequences shared by patients and controls.

The sample taken for sequencing was sorted CD4+, CD8+, or CD8+CD57+ T cells (not recorded which) from PBMCs. This TCR derives from a human donor in good health, serving as a control. This chain uses TRBV10-3 with TRBJ1-2; 12 nucleotides match TRBD1. Here the CDR3 DNA reads TGTGCCATCAGTTCGTCGGGACAGGGGGCATATGGCTACACCCTC. As protein: CAISSSGQGAYGYTL.